This is a list of T cell receptor beta chains from one sample in a study of cytomegalovirus exposure and HLA in healthy donors. Data came from immunoSEQ multiplex PCR; TCRdb stores just in-frame clones and leaves some out. The sample has roughly 180,000 clones, under 80% seen once. Source material: PBMCs. These receptors were taken from a woman between 45 and 65 years old in good health and CMV-seropositive. Both conserved end residues are part of each CDR3. The order of the fields is clone size, V gene, J gene, D gene, CDR3 protein, CDR3 DNA. The D gene is left open where the match is weak. The listing skips clone size in some rows; elsewhere it reads once, few, many or a size class.

>.|TRBV2|TRBJ2-5|TRBD2
CASSGRLAGQETQYF
TGTGCCAGCAGTGGACGGCTAGCGGGCCAAGAGACCCAGTACTTC
>once|TRBV6-1|TRBJ1-5|TRBD1
CASTLRGEVQPQHF
TGTGCCAGCACCCTCAGGGGGGAGGTTCAGCCCCAGCATTTT
>.|TRBV9|TRBJ1-2|.
CASSGSGANYGYTF
TGTGCCAGCAGCGGGAGCGGGGCTAACTATGGCTACACCTTC
>.|TRBV5-4|TRBJ2-5|.
CASSLGSGTLGETQYF
TGTGCCAGCAGCTTAGGGAGCGGAACCCTAGGGGAGACCCAGTACTTC
>.|TRBV7-9|TRBJ1-4|.
CASSLVWGGHEKLFF
TGTGCCAGCAGCTTAGTCTGGGGAGGGCATGAAAAACTGTTTTTT
>.|TRBV7-9|TRBJ1-4|.
CASSLQASTNEKLFF
TGTGCCAGCAGCTTACAGGCGTCAACTAATGAAAAACTGTTTTTT
>.|TRBV25-1|TRBJ2-7|.
CASRDSIGEQYF
TGTGCCAGCCGGGACTCCATTGGCGAGCAGTACTTC
>.|TRBV5-4|TRBJ1-4|.
CASSSKQDYEKLFF
TGTGCCAGCAGCTCCAAGCAGGATTATGAAAAACTGTTTTTT
>.|TRBV7-8|TRBJ2-3|.
CASSGVSTDTQYF
TGTGCCAGCAGCGGAGTTAGCACAGATACGCAGTATTTT
>.|TRBV27|TRBJ2-2|TRBD1
CASSSRGQRRAGELFF
TGTGCCAGCAGTTCCCGGGGACAGAGAAGGGCCGGGGAGCTGTTTTTT
>.|TRBV9|TRBJ2-5|.
CASSGPMAGLQLETQYF
TGTGCCAGCAGTGGGCCGATGGCGGGACTGCAATTGGAGACCCAGTACTTC
>.|TRBV2|TRBJ1-6|TRBD1
CASRQGARLNSPLHF
TGTGCCAGCCGTCAGGGGGCCCGACTAAATTCACCCCTCCACTTT
>.|TRBV9|TRBJ1-5|.
CASSPLGLGHQPQHF
TGTGCCAGCAGCCCACTGGGTCTGGGCCATCAGCCCCAGCATTTT
>few|TRBV6-5|TRBJ1-2|TRBD1
CASGGAGGGYTF
TGTGCCAGCGGGGGGGCAGGGGGCGGCTACACCTTC
>once|TRBV7-3|TRBJ2-5|.
CASSLGPQETQYF
TGTGCCAGCAGCTTAGGCCCTCAAGAGACCCAGTACTTC
>.|TRBV5-1|TRBJ1-2|.
CASSQVPDYGYTF
TGCGCCAGCAGCCAAGTACCAGACTATGGCTACACCTTC
>.|TRBV9|TRBJ2-1|.
CASSLAGAGPHNEQFF
TGTGCCAGCAGCCTCGCAGGGGCAGGGCCTCACAATGAGCAGTTCTTC
>.|TRBV6-1|TRBJ1-5|.
CASSGRGGTLSREPQHF
TGTGCCAGCAGTGGGAGGGGGGGGACATTATCCAGGGAGCCCCAGCATTTT
>.|TRBV15|TRBJ1-6|.
CATSRVEGFNSPLHF
TGTGCCACCAGCCGGGTGGAAGGTTTTAATTCACCCCTCCACTTT
>.|TRBV29-1|TRBJ1-2|.
CSVDAQGSYGYTF
TGCAGCGTTGATGCGCAGGGCTCCTATGGCTACACCTTC
>.|TRBV6-6|TRBJ1-2|.
CASSRDRYTNYGYTF
TGTGCCAGCAGTCGAGACAGATATACTAACTATGGCTACACCTTC
>few|TRBV18|TRBJ2-1|TRBD2
CASSPSGGSGNEQFF
TGTGCCAGCTCACCGAGCGGGGGGTCGGGCAATGAGCAGTTCTTC
>.|TRBV6-5|TRBJ2-1|TRBD2
CASSRLAGGGLEQFF
TGTGCCAGCAGCCGACTAGCGGGGGGAGGACTTGAGCAGTTCTTC